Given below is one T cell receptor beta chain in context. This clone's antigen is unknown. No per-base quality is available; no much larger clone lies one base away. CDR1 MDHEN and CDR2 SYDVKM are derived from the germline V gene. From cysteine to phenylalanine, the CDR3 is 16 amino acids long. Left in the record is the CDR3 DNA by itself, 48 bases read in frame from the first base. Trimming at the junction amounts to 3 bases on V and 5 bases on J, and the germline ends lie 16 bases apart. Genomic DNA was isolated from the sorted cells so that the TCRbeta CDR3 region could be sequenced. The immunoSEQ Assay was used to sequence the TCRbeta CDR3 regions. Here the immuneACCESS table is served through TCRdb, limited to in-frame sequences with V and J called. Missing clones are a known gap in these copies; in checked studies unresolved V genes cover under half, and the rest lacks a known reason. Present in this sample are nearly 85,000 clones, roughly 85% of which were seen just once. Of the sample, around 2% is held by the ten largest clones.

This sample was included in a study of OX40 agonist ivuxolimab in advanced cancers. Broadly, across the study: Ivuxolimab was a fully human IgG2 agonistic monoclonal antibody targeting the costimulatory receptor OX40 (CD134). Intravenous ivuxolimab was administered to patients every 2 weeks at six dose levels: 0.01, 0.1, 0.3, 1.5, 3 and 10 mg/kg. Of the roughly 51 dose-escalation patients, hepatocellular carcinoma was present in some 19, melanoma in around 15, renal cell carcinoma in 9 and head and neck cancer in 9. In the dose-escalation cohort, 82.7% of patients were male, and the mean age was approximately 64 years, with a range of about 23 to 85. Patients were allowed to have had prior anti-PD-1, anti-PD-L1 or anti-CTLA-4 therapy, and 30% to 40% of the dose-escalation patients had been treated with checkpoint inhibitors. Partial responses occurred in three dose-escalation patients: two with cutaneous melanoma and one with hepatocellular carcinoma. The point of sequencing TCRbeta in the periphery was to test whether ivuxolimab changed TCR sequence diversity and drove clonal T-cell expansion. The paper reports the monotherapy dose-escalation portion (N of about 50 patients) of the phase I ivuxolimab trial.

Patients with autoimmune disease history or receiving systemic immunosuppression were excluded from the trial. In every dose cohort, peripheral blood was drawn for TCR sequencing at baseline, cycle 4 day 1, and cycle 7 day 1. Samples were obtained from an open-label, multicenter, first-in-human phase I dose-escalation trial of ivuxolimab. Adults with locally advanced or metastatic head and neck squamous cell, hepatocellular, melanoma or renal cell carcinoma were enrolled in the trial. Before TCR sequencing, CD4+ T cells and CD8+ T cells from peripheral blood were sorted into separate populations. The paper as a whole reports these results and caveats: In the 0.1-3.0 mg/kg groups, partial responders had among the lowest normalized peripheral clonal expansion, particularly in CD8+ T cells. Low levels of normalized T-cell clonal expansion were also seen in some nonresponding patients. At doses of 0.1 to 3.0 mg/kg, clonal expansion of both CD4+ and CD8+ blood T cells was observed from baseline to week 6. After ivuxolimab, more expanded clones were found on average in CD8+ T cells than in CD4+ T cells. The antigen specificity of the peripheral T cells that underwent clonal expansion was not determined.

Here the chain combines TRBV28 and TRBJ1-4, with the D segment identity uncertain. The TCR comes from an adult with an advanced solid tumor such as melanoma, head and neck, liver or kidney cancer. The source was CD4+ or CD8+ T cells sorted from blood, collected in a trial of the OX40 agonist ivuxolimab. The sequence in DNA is TGTGCCAGCAGTTTGGCACTTGACGGATCCAATGAAAAACTGTTTTTT. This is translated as CASSLALDGSNEKLFF.